This TCR beta chain was captured by sequencing in a study of cytotoxic CD8 clonotypes in ibrutinib-treated CLL. Study conclusions and caveats: Sustained-remission and progressing patients had different sampling times. Baseline levels were approached again at progression, after clonality had risen at ibrutinib response. Age-matched healthy donor levels were exceeded by baseline clonality, which tracked circulating CD8+ T-cell counts.

V was shortened by 1 base and J by 2 bases, with 15 bases between the two germline ends. From germline, CDR1 is SGHVS and CDR2 FNYEAQ. The CDR3 contains 18 residues. Points on this clone: No antigen is known for it.

A 1 in 200,000 to 1 in 1 million T cell depth was the sequencing target. Profiling relied on immunoSEQ multiplex PCR, and the TCRdb table lists in-frame clones only, not all of them. Of 250,000 to 350,000 clones in the sample, roughly 76% are singletons; the top ten hold roughly 5%. This receptor was identified in a human donor with chronic lymphocytic leukemia. Sequenced here: PBMCs, sampled at disease progression, from a patient treated with ibrutinib. The rearrangement joins TRBV7-6 to TRBJ1-6; no definite D call. The CDR3 coding sequence is TGTGCCAGCAGCTTAGTTCCGGGGAAAGGGACCTATAATTCACCCCTCCACTTT. Its translation: CASSLVPGKGTYNSPLHF.